These T cell receptor beta chains were read from a single sample in a study of blood T cell repertoires in COVID-19. Only in-frame clones appear in the TCRdb table, and some are missing; sequencing was by immunoSEQ multiplex PCR. The data contain fewer than 200,000 clones, roughly 82% of them singletons. Sequences were obtained from PBMCs or T cells enriched from blood (not recorded which). Every receptor here comes from a man aged 50-59 years who had recovered from COVID-19. Both conserved end residues are part of each CDR3. D genes are given only for firm matches. Size is stated for part of the rows, as once, few or many counts, or as a class when the clone is expanded.

. | TRBJ2-2 | few | TRBV5-1 | TGCGCCAGCAGGAACAGGGCCCTTGGGAACACCGGGGAGCTGTTTTTT | CASRNRALGNTGELFF
. | TRBJ2-5 | . | TRBV29-1 | TGCAGCGTTGAAACCCAGGGGGGGACCCAGTACTTC | CSVETQGGTQYF
. | TRBJ1-3 | . | TRBV11-2 | TGTGCCAGCAGCTTAGCGGGAAACACCATATATTTT | CASSLAGNTIYF
TRBD2 | TRBJ2-1 | . | TRBV6-5 | TGTGCCAGCATCAAACTAGCGGGGGATTACAATGAGCAGTTCTTC | CASIKLAGDYNEQFF
. | TRBJ1-5 | . | TRBV3-1/TRBV3-2 | TGTGCCAGCAGCCAAGACTCGGGGAATCAGCCCCAGCATTTT | CASSQDSGNQPQHF
TRBD1 | TRBJ1-1 | . | TRBV4-2 | TGTGCCAGCAGCCAACAGGGGGCGCGGGACACTGAAGCTTTCTTT | CASSQQGARDTEAFF
. | TRBJ1-2 | . | TRBV7-9 | TGTGCCAGCAGCTTTTTGGCAGCTAACTATGGCTACACCTTC | CASSFLAANYGYTF
TRBD1 | TRBJ1-2 | . | TRBV3-1/TRBV3-2 | TGTGCCAGCAGCCAGGACAGGTCTGGCTATGGCTACACCTTC | CASSQDRSGYGYTF
. | TRBJ1-3 | . | TRBV18 | TGTGCCAGCTCACCCTCTCAGGGCAGCTCTGGAAACACCATATATTTT | CASSPSQGSSGNTIYF
TRBD1 | TRBJ1-2 | . | TRBV9 | TGTGCCAGCAGCGCCGGACAGGGGACATACTATGGCTACACCTTC | CASSAGQGTYYGYTF
. | TRBJ1-3 | few | TRBV28 | TGTGCCAGCAGGGCGTTCGGGAGTCCTGGAAACACCATATATTTT | CASRAFGSPGNTIYF
TRBD2 | TRBJ2-7 | . | TRBV5-1 | TGCGCCAGCAGCTTGGTCCTTGGCGGGGGAGCCTACGAGCAGTACTTC | CASSLVLGGGAYEQYF
TRBD1 | TRBJ1-1 | . | TRBV19 | TGTGCCAGTAGTGTGACAGGGGGCCTGACTGAAGCTTTCTTT | CASSVTGGLTEAFF
TRBD1 | TRBJ1-5 | . | TRBV19 | TGTGCCAGTAGTACCCTGGACAGGGGTTATGGAAGCAATCAGCCCCAGCATTTT | CASSTLDRGYGSNQPQHF
. | TRBJ2-7 | once | TRBV13 | TGTGCCAGCAGCTTAGGCCTTTTCAGGACATTCTCCTACGAGCAGTACTTC | CASSLGLFRTFSYEQYF
. | TRBJ1-1 | . | TRBV30 | TGTGCCTGGAGTGTAGGACTTCTAATTGAAGCTTTCTTT | CAWSVGLLIEAFF
. | TRBJ2-1 | . | TRBV24-1 | TGTGCCACCAGCGCCGAACTAGGATACAATGAGCAGTTCTTC | CATSAELGYNEQFF
. | TRBJ1-4 | . | TRBV5-1 | TGCGCCAGCAGCTTGGCCCAACCGGGGGAAAAACTGTTTTTT | CASSLAQPGEKLFF
. | TRBJ2-3 | . | TRBV19 | TGTGCCAGTACTCAATTCGGAGATACGCAGTATTTT | CASTQFGDTQYF
TRBD1 | TRBJ1-4 | once | TRBV7-2 | TGTGCCAGCAGCATTGGACAGGGGAATGAAAAACTGTTTTTT | CASSIGQGNEKLFF
TRBD1 | TRBJ1-2 | . | TRBV11-2 | TGTGCCAGCAGCTTAATCGGGACAGGGCTTGGCTACACCTTC | CASSLIGTGLGYTF
TRBD1 | TRBJ1-2 | . | TRBV5-6 | TGTGCCACTGGACAGGCAAACTATGGCTACACCTTC | CATGQANYGYTF
. | TRBJ2-7 | . | TRBV10-3 | TGTGCCATCAGTGATCGGACAGCCGGTTCCTACGAGCAGTACTTC | CAISDRTAGSYEQYF
. | TRBJ2-3 | once | TRBV11-3 | TGTGCCAGCAGCTCCTCCGGGACTTCGGGTACGCAGTATTTT | CASSSSGTSGTQYF
TRBD1 | TRBJ1-2 | . | TRBV5-1 | TGCGCCAGCAGCGCCCAATTAGGGGACAGGGGAGACTATGGCTACACCTTC | CASSAQLGDRGDYGYTF
. | TRBJ1-1 | . | TRBV25-1 | TGTGCCAGCAGTCGAGAAATGAACACTGAAGCTTTCTTT | CASSREMNTEAFF
. | TRBJ1-1 | . | TRBV10-1 | TGCGCCAGCAGTCCAGGGTTGCGGGGCACTGAAGCTTTCTTT | CASSPGLRGTEAFF
TRBD1 | TRBJ2-7 | . | TRBV27 | TGTGCCAGCACCCCCTCCGCCGGGACAGGGGGCCACGAGCAGTACTTC | CASTPSAGTGGHEQYF
. | TRBJ1-3 | . | TRBV28 | TGTGCCAGTGGGAGACTCGACGTCTCCATATATTTT | CASGRLDVSIYF
TRBD1 | TRBJ2-1 | . | TRBV3-1/TRBV3-2 | TGTGCCAGCAGACTACGGGACAGGTCTGGGAATGAGCAGTTCTTC | CASRLRDRSGNEQFF
TRBD1 | TRBJ2-3 | . | TRBV7-8 | TGTGCCAGCAGCCTCCGACAGGGGAGGCACACAGATACGCAGTATTTT | CASSLRQGRHTDTQYF
TRBD1 | TRBJ1-1 | . | TRBV12-3/TRBV12-4 | TGTGCCAGCAGTCGACAGGGCTACACTGAAGCTTTCTTT | CASSRQGYTEAFF
TRBD1 | TRBJ1-3 | . | TRBV28 | TGTGCCAGCAGTTTACAGGGGGGCCAGTCTGGAAACACCATATATTTT | CASSLQGGQSGNTIYF
. | TRBJ1-5 | . | TRBV19 | TGTGCCAGTAGTATCAACAGGGCTCCCAGGCAGAATCAGCCCCAGCATTTT | CASSINRAPRQNQPQHF
. | TRBJ1-5 | once | TRBV12-5 | TGTGCTAGTGGTTTGAGCGGGGGGAATCAGCCCCAGCATTTT | CASGLSGGNQPQHF
TRBD1 | TRBJ2-5 | . | TRBV25-1 | TGTGCCAGCAGTGAATATGGGACAGGGGACCAAGAGACCCAGTACTTC | CASSEYGTGDQETQYF
TRBD2 | TRBJ2-7 | . | TRBV7-2 | TGTGCCAGCAGCGTGACTAGCGGGGGGGCCTACGAGCAGTACTTC | CASSVTSGGAYEQYF
. | TRBJ1-2 | . | TRBV7-9 | TGTGCCAGCAGCTTAGACCAGGGAGGCTACACCTTC | CASSLDQGGYTF
. | TRBJ2-3 | . | TRBV12-3/TRBV12-4 | TGTGCCAGCAGCATAACGGGAGATACGCAGTATTTT | CASSITGDTQYF
. | TRBJ2-1 | . | TRBV2 | TGTGCCAGCAGATCGGTGGGGGGGCCCTACAATGAGCAGTTCTTC | CASRSVGGPYNEQFF
. | TRBJ1-4 | few | TRBV18 | TGTGCCAGCTCACCAGCGGGGATTGAAAAACTGTTTTTT | CASSPAGIEKLFF
. | TRBJ1-2 | . | TRBV6-2/TRBV6-3 | TGTGCCAGCAGTTACCTCACCGACATTCAAGGCTACACCTTC | CASSYLTDIQGYTF
TRBD1 | TRBJ1-1 | . | TRBV6-1 | TGTGCCAGCAGTGAAATGAAGGGGGCGGTAAGAAACACTGAAGCTTTCTTT | CASSEMKGAVRNTEAFF
. | TRBJ1-5 | . | TRBV7-9 | TGTGCCAGCAGCTTAGCGACACGAGATCAGCCCCAGCATTTT | CASSLATRDQPQHF
. | TRBJ1-4 | . | TRBV24-1 | TGTGCCACCAGTGACTCGGACAGTACTAATGAAAAACTGTTTTTT | CATSDSDSTNEKLFF
. | TRBJ2-5 | once | TRBV6-5 | TGTGCCAGCAACGACAATGGACTTTGGACCCAGTACTTC | CASNDNGLWTQYF
TRBD1 | TRBJ1-1 | . | TRBV2 | TGTGCCAGCAGTGGGGACAGGGTAGACACTGAAGCTTTCTTT | CASSGDRVDTEAFF
. | TRBJ2-7 | . | TRBV27 | TGTGCCAGCAGCGCCTCGCGAGAGATCTACGAGCAGTACTTC | CASSASREIYEQYF
. | TRBJ2-3 | once | TRBV12-3/TRBV12-4 | TGTGCCAGTAGGGCGGGGGATACGCAGTATTTT | CASRAGDTQYF
TRBD1 | TRBJ1-1 | . | TRBV7-9 | TGTGCCAGCAGCTCGAGTTTGGGACAGGGTGACACTGAAGCTTTCTTT | CASSSSLGQGDTEAFF